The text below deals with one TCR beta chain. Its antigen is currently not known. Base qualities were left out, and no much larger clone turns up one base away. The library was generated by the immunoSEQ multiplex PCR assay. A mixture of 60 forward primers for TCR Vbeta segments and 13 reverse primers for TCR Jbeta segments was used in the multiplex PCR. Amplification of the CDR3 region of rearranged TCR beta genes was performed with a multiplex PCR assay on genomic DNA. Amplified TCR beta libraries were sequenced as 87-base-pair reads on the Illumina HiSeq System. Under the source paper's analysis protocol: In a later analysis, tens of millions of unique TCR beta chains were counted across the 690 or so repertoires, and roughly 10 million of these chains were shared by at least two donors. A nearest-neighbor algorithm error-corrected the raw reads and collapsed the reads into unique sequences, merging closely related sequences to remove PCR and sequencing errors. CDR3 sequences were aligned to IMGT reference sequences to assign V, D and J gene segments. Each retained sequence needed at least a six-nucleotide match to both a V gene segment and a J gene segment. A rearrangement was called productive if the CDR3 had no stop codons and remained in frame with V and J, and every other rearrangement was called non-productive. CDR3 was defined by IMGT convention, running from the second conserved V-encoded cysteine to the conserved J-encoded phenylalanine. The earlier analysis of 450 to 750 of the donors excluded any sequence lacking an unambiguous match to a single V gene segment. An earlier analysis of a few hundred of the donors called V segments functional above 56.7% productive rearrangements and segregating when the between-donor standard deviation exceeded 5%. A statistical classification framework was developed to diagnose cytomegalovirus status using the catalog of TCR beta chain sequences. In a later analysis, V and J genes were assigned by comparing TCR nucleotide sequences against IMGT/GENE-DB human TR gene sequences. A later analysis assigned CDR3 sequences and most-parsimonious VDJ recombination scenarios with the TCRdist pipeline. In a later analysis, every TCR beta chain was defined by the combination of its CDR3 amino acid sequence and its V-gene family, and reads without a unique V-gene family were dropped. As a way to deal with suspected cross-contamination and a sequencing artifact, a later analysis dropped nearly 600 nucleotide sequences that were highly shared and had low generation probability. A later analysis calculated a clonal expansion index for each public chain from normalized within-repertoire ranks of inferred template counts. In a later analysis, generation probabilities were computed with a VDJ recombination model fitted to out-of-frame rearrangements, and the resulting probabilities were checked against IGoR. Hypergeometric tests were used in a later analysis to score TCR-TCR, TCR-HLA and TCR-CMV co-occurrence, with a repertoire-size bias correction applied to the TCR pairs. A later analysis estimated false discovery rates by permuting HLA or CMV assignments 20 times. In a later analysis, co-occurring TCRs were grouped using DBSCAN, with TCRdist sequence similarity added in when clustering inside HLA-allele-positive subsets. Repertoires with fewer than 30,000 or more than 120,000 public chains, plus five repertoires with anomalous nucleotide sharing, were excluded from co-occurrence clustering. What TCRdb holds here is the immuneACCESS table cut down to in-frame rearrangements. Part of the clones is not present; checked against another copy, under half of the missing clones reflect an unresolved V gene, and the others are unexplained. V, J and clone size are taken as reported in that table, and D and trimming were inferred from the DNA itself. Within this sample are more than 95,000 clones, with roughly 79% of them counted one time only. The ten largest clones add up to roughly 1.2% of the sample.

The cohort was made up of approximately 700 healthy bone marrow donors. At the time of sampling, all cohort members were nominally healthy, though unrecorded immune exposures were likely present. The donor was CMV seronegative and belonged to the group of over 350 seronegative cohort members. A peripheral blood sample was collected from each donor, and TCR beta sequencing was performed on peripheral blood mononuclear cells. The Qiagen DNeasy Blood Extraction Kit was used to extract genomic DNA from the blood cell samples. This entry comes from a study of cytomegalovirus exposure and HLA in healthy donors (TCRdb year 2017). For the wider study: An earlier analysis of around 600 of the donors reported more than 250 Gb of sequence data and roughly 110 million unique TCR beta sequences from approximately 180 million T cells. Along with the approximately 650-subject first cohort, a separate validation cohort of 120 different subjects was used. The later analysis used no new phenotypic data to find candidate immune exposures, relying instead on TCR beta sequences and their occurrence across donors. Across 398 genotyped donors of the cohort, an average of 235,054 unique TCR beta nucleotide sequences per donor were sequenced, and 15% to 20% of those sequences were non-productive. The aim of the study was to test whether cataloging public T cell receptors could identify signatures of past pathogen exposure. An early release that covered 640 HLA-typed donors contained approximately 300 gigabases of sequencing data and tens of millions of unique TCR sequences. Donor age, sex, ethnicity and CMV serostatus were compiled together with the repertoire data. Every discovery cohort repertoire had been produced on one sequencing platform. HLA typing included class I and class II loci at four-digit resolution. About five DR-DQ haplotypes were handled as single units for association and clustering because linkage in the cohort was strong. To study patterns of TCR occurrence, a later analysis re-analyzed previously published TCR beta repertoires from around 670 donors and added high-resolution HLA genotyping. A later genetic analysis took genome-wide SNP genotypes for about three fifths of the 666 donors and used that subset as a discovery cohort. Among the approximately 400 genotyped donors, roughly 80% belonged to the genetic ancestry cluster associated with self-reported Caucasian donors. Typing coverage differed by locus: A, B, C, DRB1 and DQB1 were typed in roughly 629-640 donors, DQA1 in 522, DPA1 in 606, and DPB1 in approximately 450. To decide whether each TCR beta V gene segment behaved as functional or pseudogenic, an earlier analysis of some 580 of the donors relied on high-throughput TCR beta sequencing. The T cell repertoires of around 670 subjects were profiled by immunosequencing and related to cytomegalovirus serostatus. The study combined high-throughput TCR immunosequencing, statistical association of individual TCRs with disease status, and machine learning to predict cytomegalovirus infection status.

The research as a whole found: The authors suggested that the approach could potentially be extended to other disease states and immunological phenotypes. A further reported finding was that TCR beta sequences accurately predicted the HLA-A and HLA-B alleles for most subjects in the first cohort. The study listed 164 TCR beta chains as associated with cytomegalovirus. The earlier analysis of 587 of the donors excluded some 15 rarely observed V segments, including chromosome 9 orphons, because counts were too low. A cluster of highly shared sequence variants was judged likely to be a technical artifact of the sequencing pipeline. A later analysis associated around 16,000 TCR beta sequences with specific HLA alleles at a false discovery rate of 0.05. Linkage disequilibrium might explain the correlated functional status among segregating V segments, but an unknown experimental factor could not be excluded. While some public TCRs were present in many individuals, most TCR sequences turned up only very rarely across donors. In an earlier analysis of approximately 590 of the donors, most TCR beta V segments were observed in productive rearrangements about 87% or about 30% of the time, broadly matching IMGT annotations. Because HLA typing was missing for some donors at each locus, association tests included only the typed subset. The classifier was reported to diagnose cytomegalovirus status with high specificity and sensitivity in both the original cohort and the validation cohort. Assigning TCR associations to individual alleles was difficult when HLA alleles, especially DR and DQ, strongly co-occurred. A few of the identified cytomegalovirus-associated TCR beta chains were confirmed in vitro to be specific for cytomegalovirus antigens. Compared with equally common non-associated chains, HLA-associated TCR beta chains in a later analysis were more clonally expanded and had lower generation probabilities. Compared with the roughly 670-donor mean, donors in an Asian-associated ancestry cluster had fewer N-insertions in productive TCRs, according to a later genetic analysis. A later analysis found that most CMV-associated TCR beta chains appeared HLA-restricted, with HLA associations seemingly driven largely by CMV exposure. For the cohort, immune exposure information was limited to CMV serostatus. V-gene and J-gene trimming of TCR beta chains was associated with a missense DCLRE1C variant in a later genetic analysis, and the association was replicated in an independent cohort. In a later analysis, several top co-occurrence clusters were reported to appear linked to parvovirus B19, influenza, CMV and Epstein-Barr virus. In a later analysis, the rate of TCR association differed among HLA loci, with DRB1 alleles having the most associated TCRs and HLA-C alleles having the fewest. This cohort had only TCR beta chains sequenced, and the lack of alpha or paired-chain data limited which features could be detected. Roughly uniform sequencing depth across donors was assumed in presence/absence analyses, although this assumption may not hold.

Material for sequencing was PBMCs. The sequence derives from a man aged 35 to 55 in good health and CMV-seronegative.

The CDR3 protein is CASSPTAGDSETQYF. The DNA is TGCGCCAGCAGCCCCACCGCAGGGGACAGCGAGACCCAGTACTTC. The chain uses TRBV4-1 and TRBJ2-5, with 7 central nucleotides matching TRBD1. Compared with germline, V lacks 4 bases and J lacks 5 bases; bases without a gene match: 10. CDR1 and CDR2, looked up from the germline V gene, are MGHRA and YSYEKL. Reading from cysteine to phenylalanine, the CDR3 counts 15 amino acids. Only CDR3 DNA remains: 45 bases, in frame from the first base.